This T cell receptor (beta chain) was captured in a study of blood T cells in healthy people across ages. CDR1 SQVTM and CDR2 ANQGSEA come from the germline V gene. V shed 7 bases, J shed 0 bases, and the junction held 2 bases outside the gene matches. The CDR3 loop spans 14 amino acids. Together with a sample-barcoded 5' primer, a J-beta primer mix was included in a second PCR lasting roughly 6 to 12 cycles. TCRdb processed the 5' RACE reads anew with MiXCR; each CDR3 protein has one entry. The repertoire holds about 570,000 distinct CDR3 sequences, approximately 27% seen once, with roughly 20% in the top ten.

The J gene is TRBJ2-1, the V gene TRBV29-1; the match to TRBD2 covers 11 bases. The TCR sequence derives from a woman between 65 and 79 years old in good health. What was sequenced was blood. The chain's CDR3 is CSGGLAVSYNEQFF. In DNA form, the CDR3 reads TGCAGCGGGGGACTAGCGGTCTCCTACAATGAGCAGTTCTTC.